This TCR beta chain was sequenced for a study of cytomegalovirus exposure and HLA in healthy donors. Study-wide context: According to later analysis, the same platform produced the 120 validation and approximately 700 first-cohort repertoires. Study-wide findings and caveats: Usually a TCR sequence was rare, but some public TCRs were found in many donors.

Of note for this clone: Its antigen remains unknown.

TCRdb's copy holds only in-frame clones and misses some; the assay was immunoSEQ multiplex PCR. The table has 130,000 or so clones, over 85% seen once; the top ten hold about 3.5%. V was pared by 5 bases and J by 8 bases, with 8 bases of the junction left unmatched. The CDR3 covers 14 residues. Germline lookup yields CDR1 MDHEN and CDR2 SYDVKM. From the approximately 120-subject validation cohort, which was separate from the approximately 670-subject first cohort, the donors were drawn. The sample was PBMCs. The chain links TRBV28 to TRBJ1-2; TRBD1 matches 10 bases. The receptor comes from a man aged 25-45 years in good health and CMV-seronegative. As DNA, the CDR3 is TGTGCCAGCAGTCTCGGGACAGGGGAGGAAGGCTACACCTTC. Translation: CASSLGTGEEGYTF.